A selection of T cell receptor beta chains follows, all from one sample in a study of regulatory T cells in long-lasting Graves disease. TCRdb reanalysed the multiplex PCR reads using MiXCR and keeps one entry per CDR3 protein. The table lists 530,000 or so distinct CDR3 sequences, approximately 13% of them singletons, with 8.5% to 10% in the top ten. This sample was also put to use in a study of T cells in Graves' hyperthyroidism and ophthalmopathy.

This material consisted of peripheral blood mononuclear cells (PBMCs), taken at new diagnosis, from a patient treated with antithyroid drugs. The receptors shown here come from a man aged 25 to 40 with Graves disease. Each CDR3 is given with its conserved first and last residue. Size is stated for part of the rows, as once, few or many counts, or as a class when the clone is expanded.

>TRBJ1-2|TRBV6-1|many
CASTRDREYYGYTF
>TRBJ2-7|TRBV2|many
CASSEAASGYYEQYF
>TRBJ2-3|TRBV27|many
CASSLGRVTSGRAVPDTQYF
>TRBJ2-7|TRBV2|many
CASLEISYEQYF
>TRBJ1-2|TRBV11-2|many
CASSPGTGSYTF
>TRBJ2-7|TRBV30|few
CAWTSGQGNYEQYF
>TRBJ2-7|TRBV5-1|few
CASSLDWVYEQYF
>TRBJ2-7|TRBV27|few
CASRPEWGQFAEQYF
>TRBJ2-1|TRBV7-2|many
CASSFTVHEQFF
>TRBJ2-7|TRBV29-1|.
CSPPDRGKYEQYF
>TRBJ2-7|TRBV5-1|.
CATSRTANSYEQYF
>TRBJ1-6|TRBV6-5|few
CASSYRNSPLHF
>TRBJ2-2|TRBV7-9|many
CASSLASTGELFF
>TRBJ2-5|TRBV7-2|.
CASSPGGGRRQTQYF
>TRBJ1-6|TRBV2|many
CASIAGPNSPLHF
>TRBJ2-2|TRBV28|few
CAGSIRRGTNTGELFF
>TRBJ1-1|TRBV7-2|many
CASSSDRRLEAFF
>TRBJ2-3|TRBV5-1|many
CASSFGRTGADTQYF
>TRBJ1-1|TRBV2|many
CASSDGDLGEAFF
>TRBJ2-1|TRBV12-5|many
CASGDNEQFF
>TRBJ1-2|TRBV24-1|few
CATSDLQGSYTF
>TRBJ2-3|TRBV27|many
CASRAGGGTQYF
>TRBJ2-5|TRBV19|many
CASSPRRGRETQYF
>TRBJ2-5|TRBV29-1|few
CSATKRGQYQETQYF
>TRBJ1-4|TRBV7-9|few
CASSLRSVVNEKLFF
>TRBJ2-7|TRBV29-1|many
CSALRQAPTGEQYF
>TRBJ2-1|TRBV4-2|few
CASSARGLTNEQFF
>TRBJ2-1|TRBV19|.
CASSIAGGNNEQFF
>TRBJ2-5|TRBV25-1|.
CASSEIGREALSQETQYF
>TRBJ2-3|TRBV6-5|many
CASSYFTSGTDTQYF
>TRBJ2-7|TRBV6-1|many
CASRTGQYEQYF
>TRBJ1-2|TRBV7-2|many
CASTAGQGNGYTF
>TRBJ2-1|TRBV5-1|many
CASSVGQHEQFF
>TRBJ2-2|TRBV11-3|many
CASSPQDAHTGELFF
>TRBJ2-5|TRBV25-1|.
CASSLRSSGRASRSQYF
>TRBJ2-1|TRBV5-4|.
CASSPPPPREQFF
>TRBJ1-1|TRBV2|many
CASSPGNLNTEAFF
>TRBJ2-2|TRBV5-1|.
CASSAVPNTGELFF
>TRBJ2-1|TRBV27|many
CASHPGLADNEQFF
>TRBJ2-3|TRBV30|.
CAWSSKRASSTDTQYF
>TRBJ2-1|TRBV7-9|many
CASSYQLDEQFF
>TRBJ2-4|TRBV30|many
CAWSLDRAQNIQYF
>TRBJ2-7|TRBV6-5|many
CASSYDTSYEQYF
>TRBJ2-5|TRBV9|many
CASSGTGRVQETQYF
>TRBJ2-5|TRBV12-3/TRBV12-4|many
CASSLDGAGETQYF
>TRBJ2-5|TRBV12-3/TRBV12-4|many
CASSPGTFTYQETQYF
>TRBJ2-3|TRBV28|few
CASGSGGTDTQYF
>TRBJ2-1|TRBV6-2/TRBV6-3|few
CASTSRSGRDEQFF
>TRBJ2-7|TRBV5-1|many
CASSLGLAGASEQYF
>TRBJ2-3|TRBV9|.
CASSVVGADTQYF
>TRBJ1-2|TRBV24-1|.
CATSDLQNYGCTF
>TRBJ2-7|TRBV18|.
CASSLHRGRRNYEQYF
>TRBJ2-2|TRBV20-1|few
CSAQTRESTGELFF
>TRBJ2-1|TRBV10-3|many
CAAGLAGNEQFF
>TRBJ2-2|TRBV5-1|many
CASSAQTGELGELFF